The present entry profiles one TCR beta chain with its context. Antigen unknown. The data originate from a study of human T cells and chemical hapten exposure. Across the study: DPC 0.01% went on the upper back by patch test, with reading at 6 days.

Regarding the study as a whole: It was expanded TCRs that formed significantly more large CDR3 similarity clusters than controls did.

Time point noted: patch test 3, about 24 weeks after DPC sensitization. Treatment specified: therapeutic diphenylcyclopropenone sensitization with weekly scalp DPC. Investigators collected blood before applying each patch test. Individual cDNA molecules (in the library) carried attached unique molecular identifiers. MiXCR, run by TCRdb on the RACE reads, gives a single entry per CDR3 protein. The data hold fewer than 200,000 distinct CDR3 sequences, with about 30% observed a single time. The CDR3 length is 13 residues. Germline CDR1 is MNHEY and CDR2 is SVGAGI. Trimming took 0 bases from V and 4 from J, leaving 5 bases between them.

J is TRBJ2-3 and V is TRBV6-5; no clear D gene. The specimen comprised whole blood, sampled in connection with sensitization to the hapten diphenylcyclopropenone (DPC). The clonotype comes from a young woman with alopecia areata. Some clones in this sample may be carry-over from other donors' samples. The CDR3 nucleotides read TGTGCCAGCAGTTACTCTGGGTCAGATACGCAGTATTTT. This codes for CASSYSGSDTQYF.